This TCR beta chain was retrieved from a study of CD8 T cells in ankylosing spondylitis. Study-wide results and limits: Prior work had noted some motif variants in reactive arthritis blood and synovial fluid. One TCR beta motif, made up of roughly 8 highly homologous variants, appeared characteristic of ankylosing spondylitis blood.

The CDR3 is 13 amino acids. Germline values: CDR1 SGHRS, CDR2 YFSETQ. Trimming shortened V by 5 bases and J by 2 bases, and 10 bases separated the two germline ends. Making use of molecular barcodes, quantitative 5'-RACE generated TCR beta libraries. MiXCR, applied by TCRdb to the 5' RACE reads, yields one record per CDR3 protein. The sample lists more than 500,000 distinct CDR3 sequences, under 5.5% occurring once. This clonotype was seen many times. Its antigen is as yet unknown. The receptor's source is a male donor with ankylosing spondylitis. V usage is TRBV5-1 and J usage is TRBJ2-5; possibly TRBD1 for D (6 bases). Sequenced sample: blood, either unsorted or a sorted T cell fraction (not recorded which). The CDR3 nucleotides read TGCGCCAGCAGGACAACAGGGCAAGAGACCCAGTACTTC. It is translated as CASRTTGQETQYF.